This T cell receptor beta chain is drawn from a study of metastatic and nonmetastatic thyroid tumors. No treatment had been given to any patient before thyroid surgery. In its sample, this clone was seen a few times. Since a much larger clone is just one base distant, this may be a read error. Different DNA sequences within this sample yield the same CDR3. In the authors' methods: Using the CDR3 differences seen across clinicopathological groups, the authors built a distant-metastasis classifier for papillary thyroid cancer, which was meant to discriminate distant-metastatic patients. TCRdb ran MiXCR on the PCR reads. The V and J calls and clone size are TCRdb's, not the authors'. The repertoire has tens of thousands of clones, 15% of them found once; the top ten carry about 3.6%. What was sequenced was blood. The clonotype originates from a female donor with papillary thyroid cancer or a benign thyroid nodule (not recorded which). Some clones in this sample may be carry-over from other donors' samples.

Here the CDR3 reads CSVDPEGKSGYTF. Written as DNA, the CDR3 is TGCAGCGTCGACCCAGAAGGGAAGTCTGGCTACACCTTC. The J gene is TRBJ1-2, the V gene TRBV29-1; D not certain. CDR1 and CDR2 (germline): SQVTM, ANQGSEA. V was cut by 6 bases and J by 7 bases, with 18 bases left in between. CDR3 length: 13 residues.